This T cell receptor beta chain is from a study of shared clonotypes between healthy human individuals (dated by TCRdb to the early 2020s). At the level of the whole study: The cohort comprised two women and a few men aged 18 to 49 years. To estimate repertoire size and how much clonotypes are shared between individuals, the study performed deep sequencing of blood TCR repertoires from a few healthy adults. Each donor's leukapheresis produced roughly between roughly 0.85 and 9.5 billion PBMCs. To increase sequencing depth and limit assay-specific biases, different laboratories used diverse techniques to prepare libraries and sequence TCR repertoires. For each donor, three plates each were used for CD4 naive and CD4 memory, two plates were used for CD8 naive, and one plate was used for CD8 memory.

Donors were healthy HIV-negative adults with no recently reported acute infections or vaccinations. Every donor was a Caucasian adult residing in Nashville, Tennessee, USA. CD4+ T cells were enriched through magnetic negative selection, after which naive cells were positively selected on CD45RA and the remaining negative fraction served as the memory subset. Blood was obtained by leukapheresis, after which PBMCs were separated by Ficoll-Histopaque density gradient centrifugation and cryopreserved in liquid nitrogen vapor phase. Analytical flow cytometry was used to check the purity and quantity of each magnetically sorted T cell population. From each sorted fraction, genomic DNA was isolated and quantified by UV absorbance on a Nanodrop 2000c. Using the deep immunoSEQ assay, multiplex PCR amplified TCR CDR3 regions from genomic DNA. Extracted genomic DNA from each cell subset was distributed evenly across all wells of several immunoSEQ 96-well plates, and each plate was treated as a replicate. Each replicate PCR for sorted subsets received about 0.2 ug genomic DNA, equal to about 29,000 T cell genomes. Purified libraries were measured with a Qubit 3.0 fluorometer, size-checked on a Bioanalyzer 2100, and measured again with the KAPA Library Quantification kit. Each immunoSEQ 96-well plate was sequenced on its own single-read 150-cycle Illumina NextSeq 550 flow cell. The authors' analysis ran thus. Because the immunoSEQ output held only junctional sequences and lacked quality scores, the filtering could not match the filtering applied to full-length reads. Sequences were annotated with PyIR, a Python wrapper for IgBLAST v1.9, using IMGT germline references to assign V/J genes and CDR3. Any read was removed if the V/J assignment was weak (E-value above 1e-6), the CDR3 was missing, or the read contained stop codons, out-of-frame junctions, or ambiguous translated residues. V3J clonotypes were defined as sequences sharing an identical inferred V gene, J gene, and CDR3 amino acid sequence. Percentage overlap between repertoires was calculated by dividing the number of shared unique clonotypes by the size of the smaller repertoire. Richness of each repertoire was evaluated using RTK rarefaction, the Chao1 estimator, and Recon v2.1 estimates of unobserved clonotypes. Generation probabilities for all TCRbeta clonotypes obtained by the gDNA method from a few donors were computed using OLGA. In its TCRdb copy, this immuneACCESS table keeps in-frame sequences only and misses some clones. Where compared with another copy, unresolved V genes explain less than half of these, and the others have no known cause. Clonal size and the V and J genes are those of that table, whereas D and trimming came from the DNA. In all, the sample holds 950,000 to 1,100,000 clones, and 75% to 85% of those were seen once. The ten biggest clones cover more than 0.55% of the sample.

Between the V and J ends, shortened by 4 bases and 2 bases respectively, the junction contains 12 bases. CDR1 and CDR2, per the germline V gene, are SGHRS and YFSETQ. The CDR3 numbers 14 residues from cysteine through phenylalanine. Solely the CDR3 DNA is kept, with 42 bases framed from the first base. Turning to this clone: The target of this receptor is not known. The sample holds no much larger clone one base away, and base qualities are not on file.

The full study reports these points: Because the study included a small number of donors, the genetic and exposure-history diversity represented was limited. Naive subsets generally had larger estimated clonotype richness than memory subsets did. Higher generation probabilities were observed for clonotypes shared by all four sorted-subset donors than for non-shared clonotypes. Sampling was restricted to blood, and TCR repertoires in tissues likely differ from the TCR repertoires found in blood. Roughly 5% of naive CD4, roughly 3.5% of naive CD8, about 2.1% of memory CD4, and 0.35% to 0.4% of memory CD8 clonotypes were shared across several donors. Based on pairwise subsampling, the degree of clonotype sharing among donors was expected to be affected by sequencing depth. Even with the large sequencing depth, rarefaction of the sorted-subset datasets indicated that sequencing was incomplete.

The rearranged segments are TRBV5-1 and TRBJ2-5; matching of 6 bases hints at TRBD1 as the D gene. Specimen: memory CD4+ T cells from PBMCs. This sample's cell subset or site label indicates: CD45RA-negative fraction. This clonotype originated in a man between 18 and 29 years old in good health. Some clones in this sample may be carry-over from other donors' samples. The bases are TGCGCCAGCAGCCCAGGGGACAAACAAGAGACCCAGTACTTC. The resulting protein is CASSPGDKQETQYF.